Listed below are T cell receptor beta chains from one sample, sequenced in a study of shared clonotypes between healthy human individuals. Sequencing was performed with immunoSEQ multiplex PCR; in TCRdb, only in-frame clones are kept and a portion is missing. The sample lists 2 million or so clones; 95% were seen once. Sequencing input: naive CD4+ T cells sorted from blood. These receptors came from a man younger than 35 in good health. Both conserved end residues are part of each CDR3. The D gene is left open where the match is weak. For some rows the clone size is stated as once, few or many, or as a class when expanded; others skip it.

j_gene,d_gene,abundance,v_gene,CDR3aa,CDR3nt
TRBJ1-5,-,-,TRBV30,CAWSHNTQYLSNQPQHF,TGTGCCTGGAGTCACAATACCCAATACCTTAGCAATCAGCCCCAGCATTTT
TRBJ1-1,-,-,TRBV28,CASSLLTGRGTFF,TGTGCCAGCAGTTTACTGACGGGAAGGGGGACTTTCTTT
TRBJ1-5,-,-,TRBV30,CAWSRLDNQPQHF,TGTGCCTGGTCTCGGTTGGACAATCAGCCCCAGCATTTT
TRBJ1-5,-,-,TRBV6-5,CASSYTLNQPQHF,TGTGCCAGCAGTTACACCCTAAATCAGCCCCAGCATTTT
TRBJ1-2,-,-,TRBV30,CAWSPATAGGYTF,TGTGCCTGGAGCCCCGCCACGGCGGGGGGCTACACCTTC
TRBJ2-7,-,-,TRBV18,CASSPGTRYYEQYF,TGTGCCAGCTCACCAGGGACGCGATACTACGAGCAGTACTTC
TRBJ2-7,-,-,TRBV6-5,CASRPHDSSYEQYF,TGTGCCAGCAGACCCCACGACAGCTCCTACGAGCAGTACTTC
TRBJ2-7,-,-,TRBV7-9,CASSLAGVDYEQYF,TGTGCCAGCAGCTTAGCGGGGGTTGACTACGAGCAGTACTTC
TRBJ2-7,-,-,TRBV20-1,CSASLTGEQYF,TGCAGTGCTAGTCTAACAGGGGAGCAGTACTTC
TRBJ2-1,TRBD1,-,TRBV7-9,CASSLVDRGRDNEQFF,TGTGCCAGCAGCTTAGTGGACAGGGGCCGCGACAATGAGCAGTTCTTC
TRBJ1-6,TRBD1,-,TRBV9,CASSSGDRRWSPLHF,TGTGCCAGCAGCTCAGGGGACAGGAGATGGTCACCCCTCCACTTT
TRBJ2-1,-,-,TRBV10-3,CAISEIGLTELEQFF,TGTGCCATCAGTGAGATTGGCTTGACAGAGCTTGAGCAGTTCTTC
TRBJ1-6,TRBD1,-,TRBV5-1,CASSLIQGGPDSPLHF,TGCGCCAGCAGCTTGATCCAAGGGGGCCCGGATTCACCCCTCCACTTT
TRBJ1-6,TRBD1,-,TRBV6-1,CASTRGEGARSPLHF,TGTGCCAGCACCCGAGGCGAGGGGGCCCGTTCACCCCTCCACTTT
TRBJ1-4,TRBD1,-,TRBV9,CASSTTERTGKGPGEKLFF,TGTGCCAGCAGCACCACGGAAAGGACAGGGAAGGGGCCGGGGGAAAAACTGTTTTTT
TRBJ1-1,-,-,TRBV5-5,CASSLDYSSKAFF,TGTGCCAGCAGCTTGGATTATTCCAGCAAAGCTTTCTTT
TRBJ2-1,TRBD2,-,TRBV6-5,CASRVAGSAYNEQFF,TGTGCCAGCAGGGTAGCGGGATCGGCCTACAATGAGCAGTTCTTC
TRBJ1-1,-,-,TRBV6-5,CASRDVEAFF,TGTGCCAGCCGGGATGTTGAAGCTTTCTTT
TRBJ1-3,-,once,TRBV29-1,CSVKENSGNTIYF,TGCAGCGTGAAAGAAAACTCTGGAAACACCATATATTTT
TRBJ2-7,TRBD2,-,TRBV9,CASSVGAGDTYEQYF,TGTGCCAGCAGCGTAGGGGCGGGAGATACCTACGAGCAGTACTTC
TRBJ2-1,TRBD2,-,TRBV5-1,CASSLRYGVAGVSGNEQFF,TGCGCCAGCAGCTTGCGTTATGGGGTAGCGGGAGTAAGTGGCAATGAGCAGTTCTTC
TRBJ1-2,-,-,TRBV7-9,CASSWGDLYGYTF,TGTGCCAGCAGCTGGGGAGACCTTTATGGCTACACCTTC